The 20 T cell receptor beta chains in this list originate from one sample, sequenced in a study of T cell repertoires in Merkel cell carcinoma. Using immunoSEQ multiplex PCR, the repertoire was profiled, and TCRdb retains in-frame clones only, with some absent. The repertoire holds 13,000 to 15,000 clones, with 76% as singletons. Material for sequencing was tumor tissue. The receptors shown here come from an adult with Merkel cell carcinoma.

The CDR3 region is CAISGIQGPGNTIYF. The DNA of the CDR3 is TGTGCCATCAGTGGGATTCAGGGGCCTGGAAACACCATATATTTT. The genes are TRBV10-3 and TRBJ1-3; D might be TRBD1 (6 bases). Trimming pared 4 bases from V and 2 bases from J, leaving 12 bases between. The CDR3 is made up of 15 amino acids. Germline CDR1 and CDR2: ENHRY and SYGVKD.

The chain uses TRBV7-9 and TRBJ2-3; 11 nucleotides line up with TRBD2. The CDR3 is 18 residues long. V trimming: 1 base; J trimming: 0 bases; junction bases outside the gene matches: 6. Germline V CDR1 and CDR2: SEHNR, FQNEAQ (reference sequence). In DNA form, the CDR3 reads TGTGCCAGCAGCTTAGGGGAAATAGCGGGGGGGAGCACAGATACGCAGTATTTT. Protein sequence: CASSLGEIAGGSTDTQYF. The full variable domain, rest sourced from reference TRBV7-9 and TRBJ2-3, is DTGVSQNPRHKITKRGQNVTFRCDPISEHNRLYWYRQTLGQGPEFLTYFQNEAQLEKSRLLSDRFSAERPKGSFSTLEIQRTEQGDSAMYLCASSLGEIAGGSTDTQYFGPGTRLTVL.

In nucleotides, the CDR3 is TGTGCCAGCAGTATCCTCAGGGGGGGTCAGCCCCAGCATTTT. Its protein product is CASSILRGGQPQHF. The gene calls are TRBV27 and TRBJ1-5; 7 bases agree with TRBD1. The CDR3 has 14 residues. Germline V gene sequence: CDR1 MNHEY, CDR2 SMNVEV (reference sequence). V shed 5 bases, J shed 6 bases, and the junction held 7 bases outside the gene matches.

The V gene is TRBV6-4, the J gene TRBJ2-1, with D possibly being TRBD1 or TRBD2 (5 bases each). Germline CDR1 MRHNA, CDR2 SNTAGT. The CDR3 sequence is 15 residues long. Trimming removed 5 bases at V and 2 bases at J, with 13 bases between. In DNA, the CDR3 is TGTGCCAGCAGTACCGGGACGGGAACCTACAATGAGCAGTTCTTC. Amino acids: CASSTGTGTYNEQFF.

The gene calls are TRBV7-6 and TRBJ1-4, with D possibly TRBD1 on 5 matching bases. The germline V gene has CDR1 SGHVS and CDR2 FNYEAQ. The V end lost 1 base, the J end lost 0 bases, and 12 bases lay between the germline ends. There are 17 residues in the CDR3. CDR3 amino acids: CASSLEGSGPTNEKLFF. The CDR3 nucleotides read TGTGCCAGCAGCTTAGAGGGGTCAGGACCAACTAATGAAAAACTGTTTTTT. Using reference TRBV7-6 and TRBJ1-4 for the parts outside the CDR3, the full variable domain is GAGVSQSPRYKVTKRGQDVALRCDPISGHVSLYWYRQALGQGPEFLTYFNYEAQQDKSGLPNDRFSAERPEGSISTLTIQRTEQRDSAMYRCASSLEGSGPTNEKLFFGSGTQLSVL.

V gene TRBV6-5 combines with J gene TRBJ2-1; D may be TRBD2 (5 bases). The germline gives CDR1 MNHEY, CDR2 SVGAGI. V lost 4 bases to trimming and J lost 5 bases, with 15 bases between them. The CDR3 totals 15 residues. The CDR3 DNA follows: TGTGCCAGCAGTTGGTCCCACTACGGGGACAATGAGCAGTTCTTC. It codes for CASSWSHYGDNEQFF.

The genes are TRBV15 and TRBJ2-7; 8 bases align to TRBD2. Losses at the gene ends were 0 bases for V and 4 bases for J; bases not matched to a gene: 17. This CDR3 spans 19 amino acids. CDR1 is LNHNV and CDR2 is YYDKDF in the germline V gene (reference sequence). The CDR3, as DNA: TGTGCCACCAGCAGAGATCGTCTCGGGGGTCAGCGGGGGAAATACGAGCAGTACTTC. This encodes CATSRDRLGGQRGKYEQYF.

The chain carries TRBV28 and TRBJ2-1, with 11 bases matching TRBD2. Germline CDR1 is MDHEN and CDR2 is SYDVKM. Unmatched junction bases numbered 15, after V lost 6 bases and J lost 2 bases. This CDR3 region has 19 residues. CDR3 coding DNA: TGTGCCAGCAGACCACTAGATGGGGCGACTAGCGGGACCTACAATGAGCAGTTCTTC. Translated: CASRPLDGATSGTYNEQFF.

This chain connects TRBV7-9 to TRBJ1-2; TRBD1 matches at 10 bases. This CDR3 is built from 14 residues. Germline lookup yields CDR1 SEHNR and CDR2 FQNEAQ (reference sequence). J gave up 4 bases and V 5 bases, and 4 bases lay outside the gene matches. CDR3 loop: CASSRQGARYGYTF. The CDR3 DNA is TGTGCCAGCAGCCGACAGGGGGCTCGCTATGGCTACACCTTC.

This clone appeared once. This chain links TRBV7-3 with TRBJ1-1, with a weak D call TRBD1 (5 bases). This CDR3 has 13 residues. Germline lookup yields CDR1 SGHTA and CDR2 FQGTGA. V lost 1 base and J lost 6, with 9 bases in between. CDR3 nucleotides: TGTGCCAGCAGCTTAATCGGGGGAGCTGAAGCTTTCTTT. Its translation: CASSLIGGAEAFF.

V is TRBV27 and J is TRBJ1-1; weak D call: TRBD1 (6 bases). The V end lost 3 bases, the J end lost 4 bases, and 12 bases lay between the germline ends. The CDR3 sequence is 14 residues long. From germline, CDR1 is MNHEY and CDR2 SMNVEV (reference sequence). CDR3 sequence reads: CASSFWGRGTEAFF. CDR3 nucleotides: TGTGCCAGCAGTTTTTGGGGGCGCGGCACTGAAGCTTTCTTT.

The chain couples TRBV7-8 to TRBJ2-1; 9 bases match TRBD1. Germline V lookup: CDR1 SGHVS, CDR2 FQNEAQ. The CDR3 loop spans 13 amino acids. The V gene end was trimmed by 0 bases and the J gene end by 12 bases; junction bases not matched to a gene: 3. DNA of the CDR3: TGTGCCAGCAGCTTAGCCCTGACAGGGGGGCAGTTCTTC. Amino acids: CASSLALTGGQFF.

The gene calls are TRBV27 and TRBJ1-2, with TRBD1 matching 8 bases. This CDR3 region has 13 residues. V shed 5 bases, J shed 4 bases, and the junction held 3 bases outside the gene matches. Per the germline V gene, CDR1 is MNHEY and CDR2 is SMNVEV (reference sequence). The CDR3 DNA reads TGTGCCAGCAGTCGGCAGGGGGCCTATGGCTACACCTTC. Residues: CASSRQGAYGYTF.

The chain combines TRBV5-6 with TRBJ2-1; the match to TRBD2 covers 7 bases. Germline V CDR1 and CDR2: SGHDT, YYEEEE. V shed 2 bases and J 8 bases; nucleotides not matched to a gene: 7. The CDR3 length is 14 residues. This CDR3 reads CASSLAGHGDEQFF. In DNA form, the CDR3 reads TGTGCCAGCAGCTTAGCGGGGCATGGGGATGAGCAGTTCTTC.

The chain combines TRBV18 with TRBJ2-5; D might be TRBD1 (5 bases). This CDR3 is 13 amino acids long. Germline-derived CDR1 and CDR2 are KGHSH and LQKENI. V lost 6 bases to trimming and J lost 7 bases, with 15 bases between them. DNA for the CDR3: TGTGCCAGCTCTAGACTGGCCCAGGGGACCCAGTACTTC. Its protein product is CASSRLAQGTQYF.

This clone occurred a few times. The V gene is TRBV7-9, the J gene TRBJ1-2, with no clear D. V was pared by 5 bases and J by 1 base, with 14 bases between. The germline V gene encodes CDR1 SEHNR and CDR2 FQNEAQ (reference sequence). CDR3 length: 15 amino acids. In nucleotides, the CDR3 is TGTGCCAGCAGCCCCACAGAGGTTCATAACTATGGCTACACCTTC. Its protein product is CASSPTEVHNYGYTF.

The chain has TRBV7-2 and TRBJ2-7; 9 nucleotides align to TRBD2. This CDR3 spans 15 amino acids. Germline trimming cut 2 bases from V and 5 bases from J; bases unmatched to any gene: 7. CDR1 and CDR2 (germline): SGHTA, FQGNSA. Written as DNA, the CDR3 is TGTGCCAGCAGCTTAAATCCTAGCGGGGTCCACGAGCAGTACTTC. It codes for CASSLNPSGVHEQYF.

This clone has more than one count but fewer than ten. The chain uses TRBV29-1 and TRBJ2-5; TRBD1 matches at 7 bases. With 7 bases clipped from V and 1 base from J, the junction kept 6 bases outside the gene matches. Germline V gene lookup returns CDR1 SQVTM and CDR2 ANQGSEA. This CDR3 is 13 amino acids long. The CDR3 loop is CSGTGDVQETQYF. The CDR3 DNA sequence: TGCAGCGGTACAGGGGATGTCCAAGAGACCCAGTACTTC.

V and J are TRBV13 and TRBJ1-4, with D hard to call. CDR1 and CDR2 (germline): PRHDT, FYEKMQ (reference sequence). CDR3 length equals 16 residues. Trimming cost V 0 bases and J 3 bases, with 11 bases left between them. CDR3 loop: CASSLGSGRANEKLFF. CDR3 bases: TGTGCCAGCAGCTTAGGCTCTGGGAGGGCTAATGAAAAACTGTTTTTT.

The chain links TRBV7-2 to TRBJ2-2, with D possibly matching TRBD2 (5 bases). This CDR3 is 12 amino acids long. The V and J ends lost 6 bases and 8 bases respectively, with 10 bases between them. Germline-derived CDR1 and CDR2 are SGHTA and FQGNSA. CDR3 protein: CASRADLGELFF. For the CDR3, the DNA is TGTGCCAGCAGAGCGGATCTAGGGGAGCTGTTTTTT.